The 6 T cell receptor beta chains presented below share a single source sample, sequenced in a study of somatic mutations in cytotoxic T cells in rheumatoid arthritis. Assay used: immunoSEQ multiplex PCR; TCRdb lists only in-frame clones, some missing. In the table there are over 15,000 clones, around 63% of which are singletons. Sequencing used CD8+ T cells sorted from blood. The receptors here all came from an adult with rheumatoid arthritis.

This rearrangement joins TRBV7-6 to TRBJ1-1, with TRBD1 identical over 10 bases. Trimming cost V 6 bases and J 3 bases; bases outside gene matches: 25. The CDR3 runs 21 residues. Germline CDR1 and CDR2: SGHVS and FNYEAQ. This CDR3 is CASSHPGQGPTIEGKYTEAFF. DNA for the CDR3: TGTGCCAGCAGTCATCCGGGACAGGGGCCGACCATTGAGGGGAAATACACTGAAGCTTTCTTT.

V gene TRBV5-1 combines with J gene TRBJ2-6; no definite D call. This CDR3 contains 18 residues. The V end lost 4 bases, the J end lost 2 bases, and 19 bases lay between the germline ends. Germline V gene lookup returns CDR1 SGHRS and CDR2 YFSETQ. The DNA of the CDR3 is TGCGCCAGCAGCCCGGGTGTGGCGGATATTCCTGGGGCCAACGTCCTGACTTTC. The encoded protein is CASSPGVADIPGANVLTF.

CDR3 sequence (DNA): TGTGCCAGCAGCCCGGGACAGGGGGTGACCACTGAAGCTTTCTTT. Translating gives CASSPGQGVTTEAFF. J is TRBJ1-1 and V is TRBV9; TRBD1 aligns across 11 bases. The V gene end was trimmed by 4 bases and the J gene end by 4 bases; junction bases not matched to a gene: 6. Germline CDR1 SGDLS, CDR2 YYNGEE. The CDR3 totals 15 residues.

V gene TRBV7-9 combines with J gene TRBJ2-7; D is undetermined. Trimming shortened V by 5 bases and J by 3 bases, and 11 bases separated the two germline ends. There are 13 residues in the CDR3. Germline V gene lookup returns CDR1 SEHNR and CDR2 FQNEAQ (reference sequence). The CDR3 bases are TGTGCCAGCAGCCAATGGTCCAGCTACGAGCAGTACTTC. It is translated as CASSQWSSYEQYF.

The rearrangement joins TRBV4-3 to TRBJ2-3, with D possibly matching TRBD2 (7 bases). CDR1 LGHNA and CDR2 YSLEER come from the germline V gene. The CDR3 covers 13 residues. Trimming cost V 5 bases and J 5 bases, with 11 bases left between them. The CDR3: CASSRGGLDTQYF. CDR3 bases: TGCGCCAGCAGCAGGGGGGGCTTAGATACGCAGTATTTT.

The sample holds one count of this clone. V and J are TRBV2 and TRBJ1-5; perhaps TRBD1 as D (5 bases). Germline loops: CDR1 SNHLY, CDR2 FYNNEI. CDR3 length: 12 amino acids. Trimming took off 8 bases at V and 4 bases at J, with 9 bases between the two ends. CDR3 amino acids: CASGGGNQPQHF. The CDR3 DNA follows: TGTGCCAGCGGGGGGGGGAATCAGCCCCAGCATTTT.